This is a list of T cell receptor beta chains from one sample in a study of PD-1 blockade in classical Hodgkin lymphoma. Method: immunoSEQ multiplex PCR; TCRdb's copy keeps in-frame clones and lacks some. Of about 110,000 clones in the sample, roughly nine tenths are singletons; the top ten hold just under 20%. The sample in question was peripheral blood mononuclear cells (PBMCs), obtained before the second cycle of nivolumab. The receptors here all came from a human donor with classical Hodgkin lymphoma. Each CDR3 is given with its conserved first and last residue. Fields, in order: V gene, D gene, clone size, J gene, CDR3 DNA, CDR3 protein. The D gene is left open where the match is weak. Expanded clones are given a class, and other clones once, few, many or no size at all.

TRBV30,NA,NA,TRBJ2-5,TGTGCCTGGAGTGTACAGACCCAGTACTTC,CAWSVQTQYF
TRBV6-1,NA,NA,TRBJ1-5,TGTGCCAGCAGTGATCAGGTCCCAGCCCCCAATCAGCCCCAGCATTTT,CASSDQVPAPNQPQHF
TRBV13,NA,NA,TRBJ2-1,TGTGCCAGCAGCTTTGGGCAGGCAAGCTCCTACAATGAGCAGTTCTTC,CASSFGQASSYNEQFF
TRBV4-1,NA,NA,TRBJ2-5,TGCGCCAGCAGCCGTGGCCCCGGGGAGACCCAGTACTTC,CASSRGPGETQYF
TRBV5-4,TRBD1,NA,TRBJ1-1,TGTGCCAGCAGCTTGCGAAGGACAGGGGGCAACGAAGCTTTCTTT,CASSLRRTGGNEAFF
TRBV9,NA,NA,TRBJ2-7,TGTGCCAGCAGCGTAGCCCCAGGGAACTACTACGAGCAGTACTTC,CASSVAPGNYYEQYF
TRBV7-9,NA,once,TRBJ2-7,TGTGCCAGCAGCTTAGAGGGGTTTCTTGCCTACGAGCAGTACTTC,CASSLEGFLAYEQYF
TRBV6-1,NA,NA,TRBJ1-4,TGTGCCAGCAGTGATCATGGGGAAAAACTGTTTTTT,CASSDHGEKLFF
TRBV11-2,NA,NA,TRBJ1-1,TGTGCCAGCAGCTTAGAGGGGGGGCTGAACACTGAAGCTTTCTTT,CASSLEGGLNTEAFF
TRBV2,TRBD1,once,TRBJ1-2,TGTGCCAGCAGTGTCGGGACAGCGTTTTATGGCTACACCTTC,CASSVGTAFYGYTF
TRBV10-1,NA,few,TRBJ1-1,TGCGCCAGCAGTGAGTGGGGGGACGGAGGGATGAACACTGAAGCTTTCTTT,CASSEWGDGGMNTEAFF
TRBV27,TRBD1,NA,TRBJ2-7,TGTGCCAGTCGATCCGGACAGGGGACTTTCTACGAGCAGTACTTC,CASRSGQGTFYEQYF
TRBV5-6,NA,NA,TRBJ2-5,TGTGCCAGCAGCCTGGGACGTCGCTGGGAGCAGTACTTC,CASSLGRRWEQYF
TRBV20-1,NA,NA,TRBJ1-2,TGCAGTGCTGTGGACTATGGCTACACCTTC,CSAVDYGYTF
TRBV28,NA,NA,TRBJ1-2,TGTGCCAGCAACACAATACAGGGATTATCTGGCTACACCTTC,CASNTIQGLSGYTF
TRBV28,NA,NA,TRBJ1-2,TGTGCCAGCAAGAGGGGCCTCTATGGCTACACCTTC,CASKRGLYGYTF